The 7 T cell receptor beta chains below all came from one sample that was sequenced in a study of cytomegalovirus exposure and HLA in healthy donors. PCR amplification relied on 60 Vbeta primers (plus 13 Jbeta primers). TCRdb's copy holds only in-frame clones and misses some; the assay was immunoSEQ multiplex PCR. This table holds 150,000 or so clones, roughly 80% found once. What was sequenced was PBMCs. These receptor sequences come from a man between 35 and 55 years old in good health and CMV-seropositive.

The gene calls are TRBV19 and TRBJ2-7; possible D gene TRBD2, 6 bases. The CDR3 length is 14 residues. Deletions cut 3 bases from V and 2 bases from J, with 11 bases between. The germline CDR1 and CDR2 sequences are LNHDA and SQIVND (reference sequence). CDR3 protein: CASSMGGYAYEQYF. In DNA form, the CDR3 reads TGTGCCAGTAGTATGGGGGGTTACGCCTACGAGCAGTACTTC.

V is TRBV15 and J is TRBJ2-2; 7 nucleotides agree with TRBD1. The CDR3 loop spans 14 amino acids. V trimming: 8 bases; J trimming: 6 bases; junction bases outside the gene matches: 9. The germline V gene has CDR1 LNHNV and CDR2 YYDKDF (reference sequence). CDR3 sequence (DNA): TGTGCCACCGGACGGGACAGAGTGCCCGGGGAGCTGTTTTTT. Protein: CATGRDRVPGELFF.

The rearrangement links TRBV6-6 to TRBJ2-2; 11 nucleotides align to TRBD2. This CDR3 has 15 amino acids. The ends lost 5 bases at V and 6 bases at J; junction bases unmatched: 5. Germline CDR1 and CDR2: MNHNY and SVGAGI (reference sequence). The CDR3 DNA sequence: TGTGCCAGCAGTGGGGTAGCGGGAGGGCCCGGGGAGCTGTTTTTT. It yields the protein CASSGVAGGPGELFF.

The rearrangement joins TRBV7-6 to TRBJ1-5; no firm D call. Germline V gene data show CDR1 as SGHVS and CDR2 as FNYEAQ. This CDR3 is built from 13 residues. Trimming took 5 bases from V and 0 from J, leaving 5 bases between them. Here the CDR3 reads CASSQNSNQPQHF. The CDR3 coding sequence is TGTGCCAGCAGCCAGAATAGCAATCAGCCCCAGCATTTT.

The rearrangement joins TRBV7-2 to TRBJ2-1; TRBD2 might be the D (5 bases). V was shortened by 5 bases and J by 5 bases, with 13 bases between the two germline ends. This CDR3 is 14 amino acids long. Per the germline V gene, CDR1 is SGHTA and CDR2 is FQGNSA. The CDR3 sequence is CASSLSTSHNEQFF. The CDR3 DNA reads TGTGCCAGCAGCCTATCCACTAGTCACAATGAGCAGTTCTTC. The full variable domain, in which reference TRBV7-2 and TRBJ2-1 provide the parts outside the CDR3, is GAGVSQSPSNKVTEKGKDVELRCDPISGHTALYWYRQSLGQGLEFLIYFQGNSAPDKSGLPSDRFSAERTGGSVSTLTIQRTQQEDSAVYLCASSLSTSHNEQFFGPGTRLTVL.

The rearrangement links TRBV10-2 to TRBJ2-3, with D possibly being TRBD2 (5 bases). CDR3 length equals 13 residues. Trimming left V 3 bases short and J 1 base short, with 5 bases between. Germline V gene sequence: CDR1 WSHSY, CDR2 SAAADI. CDR3 protein: CASSDSGTDTQYF. CDR3 nucleotide sequence: TGCGCCAGCAGTGATAGCGGCACAGATACGCAGTATTTT.

The genes are TRBV6-1 and TRBJ2-7, with 11 nucleotides matching TRBD2. Germline V CDR1 and CDR2: MNHNS, SASEGT. Germline trimming cut 0 bases from V and 4 bases from J; bases unmatched to any gene: 5. The CDR3 runs to 16 residues. CDR3 sequence: CASSEAQSSGRYEQYF. CDR3 bases: TGTGCCAGCAGTGAAGCTCAATCTAGCGGGAGGTACGAGCAGTACTTC.